Listed below are T cell receptor beta chains from one sample, sequenced in a study of control samples from healthy donors and cancer patients. Profiling relied on immunoSEQ multiplex PCR, and the TCRdb table lists in-frame clones only, not all of them. Among tens of thousands of clones listed, roughly 90% were seen once. Sequenced: blood. The receptors were sampled from a woman in her 70s in good health. Each CDR3 is given with its conserved first and last residue.

j_gene | v_gene | CDR3aa
TRBJ1-2 | TRBV7-2 | CASSLDHGYTF
TRBJ1-6 | TRBV28 | CASRWASTVSPLHF
TRBJ2-1 | TRBV7-9 | CASSLGPQGEQFF
TRBJ2-6 | TRBV5-4 | CASRLSGANVLTF
TRBJ1-1 | TRBV19 | CASSRKGNTEAFF
TRBJ2-3 | TRBV11-2 | CASSPTGGRSRTDTQYF
TRBJ1-5 | TRBV19 | CASSIVGTGMSQPQHF
TRBJ2-1 | TRBV19 | CASSTRTSGGIGRQFF
TRBJ1-5 | TRBV6-1 | CASSDTRWPQHF
TRBJ2-7 | TRBV29-1 | CSVVLGGTVSTGQYF
TRBJ2-3 | TRBV14 | CASSQVVTSRTDTQYF
TRBJ1-3 | TRBV18 | CASSPLQIEGNTIYF
TRBJ2-5 | TRBV7-9 | CASSFGLGGETQYF
TRBJ2-3 | TRBV19 | CASTTGLTDTQYF
TRBJ1-5 | TRBV27 | CASSLGRGSQPQHF
TRBJ1-1 | TRBV10-3 | CAISESTGGFGAFF
TRBJ2-1 | TRBV5-1 | CASSTIAGGGMDEQFF
TRBJ2-7 | TRBV3-1/TRBV3-2 | CASSPSLTQLYAGTSYEQYF
TRBJ1-1 | TRBV4-1 | CASSQRTGGTEAFF
TRBJ2-3 | TRBV7-3 | CASSSDRTDTQYF